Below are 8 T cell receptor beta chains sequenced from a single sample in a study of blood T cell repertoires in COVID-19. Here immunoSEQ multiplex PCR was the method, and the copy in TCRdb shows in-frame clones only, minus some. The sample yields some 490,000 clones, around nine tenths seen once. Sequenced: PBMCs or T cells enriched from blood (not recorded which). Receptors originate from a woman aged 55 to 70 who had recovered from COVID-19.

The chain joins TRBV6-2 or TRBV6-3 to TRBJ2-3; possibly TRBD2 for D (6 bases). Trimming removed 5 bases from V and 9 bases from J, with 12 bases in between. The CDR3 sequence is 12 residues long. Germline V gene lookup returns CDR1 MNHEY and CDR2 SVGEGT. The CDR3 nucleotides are TGTGCCAGCAGTGAGACTAGTGACACGCAGTATTTT. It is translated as CASSETSDTQYF.

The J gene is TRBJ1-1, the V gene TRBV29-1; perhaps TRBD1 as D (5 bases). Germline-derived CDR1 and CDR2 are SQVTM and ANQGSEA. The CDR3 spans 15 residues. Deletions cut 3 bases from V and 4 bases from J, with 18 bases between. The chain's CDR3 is CSVDGAIGGGTEAFF. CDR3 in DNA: TGCAGCGTTGATGGGGCTATCGGGGGAGGCACTGAAGCTTTCTTT.

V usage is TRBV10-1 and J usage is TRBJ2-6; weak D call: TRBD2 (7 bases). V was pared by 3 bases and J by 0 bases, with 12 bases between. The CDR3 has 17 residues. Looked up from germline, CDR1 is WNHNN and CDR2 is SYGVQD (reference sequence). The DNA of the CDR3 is TGCGCCAGCAGTGACGGGGGGCCCAACTCTGGGGCCAACGTCCTGACTTTC. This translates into CASSDGGPNSGANVLTF.

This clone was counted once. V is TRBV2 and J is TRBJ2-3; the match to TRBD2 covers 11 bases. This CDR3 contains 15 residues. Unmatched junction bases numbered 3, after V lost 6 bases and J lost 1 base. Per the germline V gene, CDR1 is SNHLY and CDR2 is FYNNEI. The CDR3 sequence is CASREGLAGTDTQYF. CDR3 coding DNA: TGTGCCAGCAGAGAGGGACTAGCGGGCACAGATACGCAGTATTTT.

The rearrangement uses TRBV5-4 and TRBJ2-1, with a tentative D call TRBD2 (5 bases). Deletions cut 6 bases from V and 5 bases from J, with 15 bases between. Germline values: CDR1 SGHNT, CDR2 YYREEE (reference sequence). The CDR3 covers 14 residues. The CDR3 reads CASTPRGLNNEQFF. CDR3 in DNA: TGTGCCAGCACCCCGAGAGGACTTAACAATGAGCAGTTCTTC.

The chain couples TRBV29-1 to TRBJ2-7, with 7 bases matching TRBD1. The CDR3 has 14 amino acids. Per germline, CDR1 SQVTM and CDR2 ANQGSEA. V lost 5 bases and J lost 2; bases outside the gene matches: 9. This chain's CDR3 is CSVSGDRVPYEQYF. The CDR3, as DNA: TGCAGCGTTTCGGGTGACAGGGTCCCCTACGAGCAGTACTTC.

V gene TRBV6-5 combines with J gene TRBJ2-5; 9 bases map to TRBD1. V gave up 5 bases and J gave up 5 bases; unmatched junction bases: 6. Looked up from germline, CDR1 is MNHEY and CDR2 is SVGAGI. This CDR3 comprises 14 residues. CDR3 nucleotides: TGTGCCAGCAGTCTAGGGACAGGGAAGGAGACCCAGTACTTC. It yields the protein CASSLGTGKETQYF.

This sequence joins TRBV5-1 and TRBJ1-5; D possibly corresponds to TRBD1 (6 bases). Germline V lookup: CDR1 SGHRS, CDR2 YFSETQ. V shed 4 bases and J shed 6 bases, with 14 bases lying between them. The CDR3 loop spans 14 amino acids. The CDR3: CASSPKQGSQPQHF. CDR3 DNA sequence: TGCGCCAGCAGCCCTAAGCAGGGGAGTCAGCCCCAGCATTTT.